A selection of T cell receptor beta chains follows, all from one sample in a study of blood T cell repertoires in COVID-19. Profiled with immunoSEQ multiplex PCR; TCRdb holds only in-frame clones, not every one. The sample has hundreds of thousands of clones, 75% to 90% seen once; the top ten hold 1.4% to 1.5%. Sequenced input: peripheral blood. All receptors come from a woman aged 30 to 39 with active or convalescent COVID-19. Each CDR3 is given with its conserved first and last residue. The D gene is left open where the match is weak. Some rows have no size entry. The others give once, few or many, or a class for an expanded clone.

d_call: -
j_call: TRBJ2-7
clone_size: -
v_call: TRBV18
cdr3_aa: CASSPPKRGEIKQYF
cdr3_nt: TGTGCCAGCTCACCACCCAAAAGGGGCGAAATCAAGCAGTACTTC

d_call: TRBD2
j_call: TRBJ2-7
clone_size: -
v_call: TRBV10-3
cdr3_aa: CAISLAGDEEQYF
cdr3_nt: TGTGCCATCAGTCTAGCGGGAGACGAAGAGCAGTACTTC

d_call: TRBD1
j_call: TRBJ1-2
clone_size: -
v_call: TRBV19
cdr3_aa: CASSISGQVYGYTF
cdr3_nt: TGTGCCAGTAGTATATCGGGACAGGTTTATGGCTACACCTTC

d_call: -
j_call: TRBJ1-1
clone_size: -
v_call: TRBV30
cdr3_aa: CAWSPQLNTEAFF
cdr3_nt: TGTGCCTGGAGTCCTCAACTAAACACTGAAGCTTTCTTT

d_call: TRBD1
j_call: TRBJ1-1
clone_size: -
v_call: TRBV4-1
cdr3_aa: CASSRATGIGAAFF
cdr3_nt: TGCGCCAGCAGCCGAGCGACAGGGATCGGGGCAGCTTTCTTT

d_call: -
j_call: TRBJ2-2
clone_size: -
v_call: TRBV6-6
cdr3_aa: CATQGTGELFF
cdr3_nt: TGTGCCACCCAGGGAACCGGGGAGCTGTTTTTT

d_call: -
j_call: TRBJ1-2
clone_size: -
v_call: TRBV25-1
cdr3_aa: CASSEVGNGYGYTF
cdr3_nt: TGTGCCAGCAGTGAAGTCGGCAACGGGTATGGCTACACCTTC

d_call: -
j_call: TRBJ1-2
clone_size: -
v_call: TRBV29-1
cdr3_aa: CSVAGIPPHYGYTF
cdr3_nt: TGCAGCGTTGCCGGGATCCCTCCGCACTATGGCTACACCTTC

d_call: TRBD1
j_call: TRBJ1-3
clone_size: -
v_call: TRBV27
cdr3_aa: CASSTGGGGNTIYF
cdr3_nt: TGTGCCAGCAGTACAGGGGGAGGAGGAAACACCATATATTTT

d_call: -
j_call: TRBJ2-3
clone_size: few
v_call: TRBV4-2
cdr3_aa: CASSRGGTTDTQYF
cdr3_nt: TGTGCCAGCAGCCGTGGGGGGACCACAGATACGCAGTATTTT

d_call: -
j_call: TRBJ2-5
clone_size: -
v_call: TRBV5-4
cdr3_aa: CASSDPGSQETQYF
cdr3_nt: TGTGCCAGCAGCGACCCGGGGAGCCAAGAGACCCAGTACTTC

d_call: -
j_call: TRBJ1-1
clone_size: -
v_call: TRBV5-8
cdr3_aa: CASSLRLQGVGGNAEAFF
cdr3_nt: TGTGCCAGCAGCTTGCGGCTTCAGGGTGTAGGGGGTAACGCTGAAGCTTTCTTT

d_call: -
j_call: TRBJ1-1
clone_size: -
v_call: TRBV29-1
cdr3_aa: CSVTGPLSPEAFF
cdr3_nt: TGCAGCGTTACAGGGCCCCTAAGTCCTGAAGCTTTCTTT

d_call: TRBD2
j_call: TRBJ2-3
clone_size: -
v_call: TRBV7-6
cdr3_aa: CASSLLAGSTDTQYF
cdr3_nt: TGTGCCAGCAGCTTACTAGCGGGAAGCACAGATACGCAGTATTTT

d_call: TRBD2
j_call: TRBJ2-7
clone_size: -
v_call: TRBV18
cdr3_aa: CASSPGLAGRAYEQYF
cdr3_nt: TGTGCCAGCTCACCGGGACTAGCGGGGAGGGCTTACGAGCAGTACTTC

d_call: TRBD2
j_call: TRBJ2-5
clone_size: -
v_call: TRBV9
cdr3_aa: CASSVDVRLAQETQYF
cdr3_nt: TGTGCCAGCAGCGTAGATGTGAGACTAGCGCAAGAGACCCAGTACTTC

d_call: TRBD2
j_call: TRBJ2-7
clone_size: -
v_call: TRBV30
cdr3_aa: CAWNPSGSYEQYF
cdr3_nt: TGTGCCTGGAACCCCAGCGGGAGCTACGAGCAGTACTTC

d_call: -
j_call: TRBJ2-1
clone_size: -
v_call: TRBV3-1/TRBV3-2
cdr3_aa: CASSQDLLSTREQFF
cdr3_nt: TGTGCCAGCAGCCAAGATCTACTCAGCACTAGAGAGCAGTTCTTC

d_call: -
j_call: TRBJ2-7
clone_size: -
v_call: TRBV18
cdr3_aa: CASSPQAGSHNEQYF
cdr3_nt: TGTGCCAGCTCACCACAAGCAGGTTCGCATAACGAGCAGTACTTC

d_call: TRBD1
j_call: TRBJ1-1
clone_size: -
v_call: TRBV6-5
cdr3_aa: CASSYAGQEAFF
cdr3_nt: TGTGCCAGCAGTTACGCGGGACAGGAAGCTTTCTTT

d_call: TRBD1
j_call: TRBJ2-5
clone_size: -
v_call: TRBV19
cdr3_aa: CASSIAPRGRETQYF
cdr3_nt: TGTGCCAGTAGTATAGCCCCCAGGGGGCGAGAGACCCAGTACTTC

d_call: -
j_call: TRBJ1-3
clone_size: -
v_call: TRBV6-5
cdr3_aa: CATRTAPSSGNTIYF
cdr3_nt: TGTGCCACCCGGACAGCCCCGAGCTCTGGAAACACCATATATTTT

d_call: -
j_call: TRBJ1-2
clone_size: -
v_call: TRBV30
cdr3_aa: CAWRLTPGSGYGYTF
cdr3_nt: TGTGCCTGGAGGTTGACTCCAGGGTCGGGCTATGGCTACACCTTC

d_call: -
j_call: TRBJ1-3
clone_size: -
v_call: TRBV19
cdr3_aa: CASSLLQQGSGNTIYF
cdr3_nt: TGTGCCAGTAGTTTACTCCAACAGGGCTCGGGAAACACCATATATTTT

d_call: TRBD1
j_call: TRBJ2-2
clone_size: -
v_call: TRBV2
cdr3_aa: CASSGQGATGELFF
cdr3_nt: TGTGCCAGCAGTGGACAGGGGGCCACCGGGGAGCTGTTTTTT

d_call: -
j_call: TRBJ2-1
clone_size: -
v_call: TRBV5-1
cdr3_aa: CASSSDRNEQFF
cdr3_nt: TGCGCCAGCAGCTCGGACAGAAATGAGCAGTTCTTC

d_call: -
j_call: TRBJ1-4
clone_size: -
v_call: TRBV3-1/TRBV3-2
cdr3_aa: CASSPDGISFRKLFF
cdr3_nt: TGTGCCAGCAGCCCAGACGGGATAAGTTTCCGAAAACTGTTTTTT

d_call: -
j_call: TRBJ2-1
clone_size: -
v_call: TRBV5-4
cdr3_aa: CASSRDRTSYNEQFF
cdr3_nt: TGTGCCAGCAGCCGCGACAGGACCTCCTACAATGAGCAGTTCTTC

d_call: -
j_call: TRBJ1-3
clone_size: -
v_call: TRBV6-5
cdr3_aa: CASRDSRSSGNTIYF
cdr3_nt: TGTGCCAGCAGGGACAGTAGATCCTCTGGAAACACCATATATTTT

d_call: -
j_call: TRBJ2-3
clone_size: once
v_call: TRBV7-2
cdr3_aa: CASSNTASTDTQYF
cdr3_nt: TGTGCCAGCAGTAATACAGCTAGCACAGATACGCAGTATTTT

d_call: -
j_call: TRBJ2-7
clone_size: -
v_call: TRBV11-2
cdr3_aa: CASSLQAGQSSYEQYF
cdr3_nt: TGTGCCAGCAGCTTACAGGCCGGACAGTCTTCCTACGAGCAGTACTTC

d_call: TRBD1
j_call: TRBJ1-2
clone_size: -
v_call: TRBV19
cdr3_aa: CASSPDRDGYTF
cdr3_nt: TGTGCCAGTAGCCCGGACAGGGATGGCTACACCTTC

d_call: -
j_call: TRBJ2-7
clone_size: -
v_call: TRBV2
cdr3_aa: CASRAPGQDVYEQYF
cdr3_nt: TGTGCCAGCAGGGCGCCGGGACAAGACGTCTACGAGCAGTACTTC

d_call: -
j_call: TRBJ1-2
clone_size: -
v_call: TRBV12-3/TRBV12-4
cdr3_aa: CASRATENYGYTF
cdr3_nt: TGTGCCAGCAGAGCGACAGAAAACTATGGCTACACCTTC

d_call: TRBD1
j_call: TRBJ1-2
clone_size: -
v_call: TRBV29-1
cdr3_aa: CSVVGQGLHGYTF
cdr3_nt: TGCAGCGTTGTAGGACAGGGGTTGCATGGCTACACCTTC

d_call: TRBD2
j_call: TRBJ2-7
clone_size: -
v_call: TRBV6-5
cdr3_aa: CAIDGGTSGYEQYF
cdr3_nt: TGTGCCATCGATGGCGGGACTAGCGGCTACGAGCAGTACTTC

d_call: TRBD1
j_call: TRBJ1-4
clone_size: -
v_call: TRBV18
cdr3_aa: CASSPGQGATNEKLFF
cdr3_nt: TGTGCCAGCTCACCGGGACAGGGAGCAACTAATGAAAAACTGTTTTTT

d_call: TRBD2
j_call: TRBJ2-7
clone_size: -
v_call: TRBV11-2
cdr3_aa: CASSSLAGIGEQYF
cdr3_nt: TGTGCCAGCAGCTCGCTAGCGGGGATAGGCGAGCAGTACTTC

d_call: -
j_call: TRBJ1-4
clone_size: -
v_call: TRBV18
cdr3_aa: CASSDSQDEKLFF
cdr3_nt: TGTGCCAGCTCAGACAGTCAGGATGAAAAACTGTTTTTT

d_call: -
j_call: TRBJ1-6
clone_size: -
v_call: TRBV27
cdr3_aa: CASSVAGSPLHF
cdr3_nt: TGTGCCAGCAGTGTGGCTGGTTCACCCCTCCACTTT

d_call: TRBD2
j_call: TRBJ2-1
clone_size: -
v_call: TRBV5-4
cdr3_aa: CASSLTGLAGLGEQFF
cdr3_nt: TGTGCCAGCAGCCTGACGGGACTAGCGGGATTAGGTGAGCAGTTCTTC

d_call: -
j_call: TRBJ2-5
clone_size: -
v_call: TRBV7-9
cdr3_aa: CASSFQGETQYF
cdr3_nt: TGTGCCAGCAGCTTTCAGGGTGAGACCCAGTACTTC

d_call: -
j_call: TRBJ2-7
clone_size: -
v_call: TRBV7-6
cdr3_aa: CASGPQQGRHEQYF
cdr3_nt: TGTGCCAGCGGGCCCCAGCAGGGGAGACACGAGCAGTACTTC

d_call: -
j_call: TRBJ2-1
clone_size: -
v_call: TRBV15
cdr3_aa: CATSRALALNNEQFF
cdr3_nt: TGTGCCACCAGCAGAGCCCTAGCGCTCAACAATGAGCAGTTCTTC

d_call: -
j_call: TRBJ1-1
clone_size: -
v_call: TRBV15
cdr3_aa: CATSRGDSWGVEAFF
cdr3_nt: TGTGCCACCAGCAGAGGTGACTCCTGGGGGGTTGAAGCTTTCTTT

d_call: -
j_call: TRBJ1-5
clone_size: -
v_call: TRBV28
cdr3_aa: CASSFLAGVGNQPQHF
cdr3_nt: TGTGCCAGCAGTTTCCTTGCGGGGGTCGGCAATCAGCCCCAGCATTTT

d_call: TRBD1
j_call: TRBJ1-2
clone_size: -
v_call: TRBV4-1
cdr3_aa: CASSPQGEDGYTF
cdr3_nt: TGCGCCAGCAGCCCCCAGGGGGAAGATGGCTACACCTTC

d_call: TRBD1
j_call: TRBJ1-1
clone_size: -
v_call: TRBV20-1
cdr3_aa: CSASAGGMNTEAFF
cdr3_nt: TGCAGTGCTAGTGCAGGGGGGATGAACACTGAAGCTTTCTTT

d_call: -
j_call: TRBJ1-1
clone_size: -
v_call: TRBV7-8
cdr3_aa: CASFTAMNTEAFF
cdr3_nt: TGTGCCAGCTTTACTGCCATGAACACTGAAGCTTTCTTT

d_call: TRBD1
j_call: TRBJ1-2
clone_size: once
v_call: TRBV2
cdr3_aa: CASSAGQGRGYTF
cdr3_nt: TGTGCCAGCAGCGCCGGACAGGGTCGTGGCTACACCTTC

d_call: -
j_call: TRBJ2-7
clone_size: -
v_call: TRBV12-3/TRBV12-4
cdr3_aa: CASSLVGGYEQYF
cdr3_nt: TGTGCCAGCAGTTTAGTGGGGGGTTACGAGCAGTACTTC

d_call: -
j_call: TRBJ2-1
clone_size: -
v_call: TRBV5-5
cdr3_aa: CASSPGLPHEQFF
cdr3_nt: TGTGCCAGCAGCCCAGGACTTCCTCATGAGCAGTTCTTC

d_call: -
j_call: TRBJ2-1
clone_size: -
v_call: TRBV6-5
cdr3_aa: CASTSWRSSYNEQFF
cdr3_nt: TGTGCCAGCACCTCTTGGCGGAGCTCCTACAATGAGCAGTTCTTC

d_call: TRBD1
j_call: TRBJ1-1
clone_size: -
v_call: TRBV5-1
cdr3_aa: CASSLRQGLEAFF
cdr3_nt: TGCGCCAGCAGCTTGCGACAGGGACTGGAAGCTTTCTTT